This T cell receptor beta chain emerged from a study of PD-1 blockade in classical Hodgkin lymphoma. General study points: Similar baseline diversity was found in complete responders and newly diagnosed patients. Sources of repertoire differences remain undefined, possibly disease activity or prior therapy.

Some clones are missing from TCRdb's copy, which holds only in-frame ones; the method was immunoSEQ multiplex PCR. Of about 58,000 clones in the sample, 80% to 95% are singletons; the top ten hold 10%. As to this clone: Its antigen remains unknown.

All patients experienced relapse after autologous stem cell transplantation, and brentuximab vedotin exposure was variable. Germline lookup yields CDR1 DFQATT and CDR2 SNEGSKA (reference sequence). The length of the CDR3 is 9 residues. V gave up 6 bases and J gave up 6 bases, with 5 bases separating them. The source is a human donor with classical Hodgkin lymphoma. The material was peripheral blood mononuclear cells (PBMCs), obtained before the second cycle of nivolumab. The J gene is TRBJ1-2, the V gene TRBV20-1; no firm D call. CDR3 loop: CSAFNGYTF. The DNA for the CDR3 is TGCAGTGCCTTTAATGGCTACACCTTC.